Listed below are T cell receptor beta chains from one sample, sequenced in a study of cytomegalovirus exposure and HLA in healthy donors. This table comes from immunoSEQ multiplex PCR, and its TCRdb copy is limited to in-frame clones, with some not included. Seen here are 85,000 to 130,000 clones, about two thirds observed once, and the top ten hold 0.65% to 0.85%. Specimen: PBMCs. These receptors originate from a boy aged 10-17 years in good health and CMV-seronegative. Each CDR3 is given with its conserved first and last residue. The D gene is left open where the match is weak. Rows give clone size only sometimes, using once, few, many, or a class for an expanded clone.

TRBV7-8,TRBD1,TRBJ1-1,few,TGTGCCAGCAGCTTAGTTGGCAGGGGGCTCGCTGAAGCTTTCTTT,CASSLVGRGLAEAFF
TRBV7-3,.,TRBJ2-4,once,TGTGCCAGCAGCCCTCAACAGGGTTGGGGGAACATTCAGTACTTC,CASSPQQGWGNIQYF
TRBV10-2,.,TRBJ1-1,few,TGCGCCAGCAGTATCGGGGGACTCGCTGAAGCTTTCTTT,CASSIGGLAEAFF
TRBV2,TRBD2,TRBJ2-5,.,TGTGCCAGCACCACGGGGGGTCAAGAGACCCAGTACTTC,CASTTGGQETQYF
TRBV27,.,TRBJ2-4,once,TGTGCCAGCAGCCCCAGGGTGTTAGCCAAAAACATTCAGTACTTC,CASSPRVLAKNIQYF
TRBV5-6,.,TRBJ2-6,.,TGTGCCAGCAGACTCGCGGGTCGTGGGGCCAACGTCCTGACTTTC,CASRLAGRGANVLTF
TRBV7-9,.,TRBJ1-2,.,TGTGCCAGCAGCTTAGGGACAGACTATGGCTACACCTTC,CASSLGTDYGYTF
TRBV9,.,TRBJ2-6,.,TGTGCCAGCAGCGTAGCAGTACGGGGAGGGGCCAACGTCCTGACTTTC,CASSVAVRGGANVLTF
TRBV30,.,TRBJ1-2,.,TGTGCCTGGAGTTTGGCAGGGGAAAATGGCTACACCTTC,CAWSLAGENGYTF
TRBV6-5,TRBD1,TRBJ2-7,.,TGTGCCAGCAGTTACTCCGGAGACAGGGTTTACGAGCAGTACTTC,CASSYSGDRVYEQYF
TRBV5-1,TRBD1,TRBJ1-5,.,TGCGCCAGCAGGGCCGGGACAGGGGATAGCAATCAGCCCCAGCATTTT,CASRAGTGDSNQPQHF
TRBV28,TRBD1,TRBJ1-1,.,TGTGCCAGCAGCCCGGACAGGGGTGAAGCTTTCTTT,CASSPDRGEAFF
TRBV2,TRBD1,TRBJ1-6,.,TGTGCCAGCAGTGATAGGACAGGGGGCGATTCACCCCTCCACTTT,CASSDRTGGDSPLHF
TRBV5-1,TRBD2,TRBJ2-1,.,TGCGCCAGCAGCTTATGGCGGGAGCTTCGGAATGAGCAGTTCTTC,CASSLWRELRNEQFF
TRBV4-3,TRBD1,TRBJ2-4,few,TGCGCCAGCAGCCAAGAAGTTCCCCGTAGCCTCCATGACAGGGGCCAGATCATTCAGTACTTC,CASSQEVPRSLHDRGQIIQYF
TRBV9,TRBD2,TRBJ2-7,.,TGTGCCAGCAGCGTAGGAGTCTCGGCTAGCGGGAGTGTCGGCCCCATCTACGAGCAGTACTTC,CASSVGVSASGSVGPIYEQYF
TRBV6-5,.,TRBJ1-1,.,TGTGCCAGCAGAACCAGGGGAGGGGGTGAAGCTTTCTTT,CASRTRGGGEAFF
TRBV29-1,.,TRBJ2-7,.,TGCAGCGTTGAGTTGCCGCGGGACGAGCAGTACTTC,CSVELPRDEQYF
TRBV29-1,TRBD2,TRBJ2-7,.,TGCAGCGTTACTGGTAGCGGGTTTGACGAGCAGTACTTC,CSVTGSGFDEQYF
TRBV5-1,TRBD1,TRBJ1-1,once,TGCGCCAGCAGCTCCTCCGCGGGACAGCTCTCTGAAGCTTTCTTT,CASSSSAGQLSEAFF
TRBV6-1,.,TRBJ2-3,.,TGTGCCAGCAGTGAAGGGCGGGCAGATATGCAGTATTTT,CASSEGRADMQYF
TRBV30,.,TRBJ2-6,.,TGTGCCTGGATGTGGCAGGCTGGGGCCAACGTCCTGACTTTC,CAWMWQAGANVLTF
TRBV27,.,TRBJ1-1,.,TGTGCCAGCAGTTCTTACACTGAAGCTTTCTTT,CASSSYTEAFF
TRBV30,TRBD1,TRBJ1-5,.,TGTGCCTGGAGTCCCGGGACAGGTAGTCAGCCCCAGCATTTT,CAWSPGTGSQPQHF
TRBV9,TRBD1,TRBJ1-1,once,TGTGCCAGCAGCGGGGGGGACAGGGGGGACACTGAAGCTTTCTTT,CASSGGDRGDTEAFF
TRBV19,TRBD1,TRBJ1-2,.,TGTGCCAGTAGTACCCGGGACAGGGAAGATGGCTACACCTTC,CASSTRDREDGYTF
TRBV13,.,TRBJ2-2,.,TGTGCCAGCAGCCCCGGACAGTACACCGGGGAGCTGTTTTTT,CASSPGQYTGELFF
TRBV30,.,TRBJ1-1,.,TGTGCCTGGAGTTGGCGGGGGACTGAAGCTTTCTTT,CAWSWRGTEAFF
TRBV15,TRBD1,TRBJ1-5,.,TGTGCCACCAGTGCCGGGACAGAGAATCAGCCCCAGCATTTT,CATSAGTENQPQHF
TRBV5-4,.,TRBJ2-5,.,TGTGCCAGCAGCTTGCGTCGCGTAACTCAAGAGACCCAGTACTTC,CASSLRRVTQETQYF
TRBV4-3,TRBD1,TRBJ2-7,once,TGCGCCAGCAGCTTTCGACAGGGCCTCTCCTACGAGCAGTACTTC,CASSFRQGLSYEQYF
TRBV28,.,TRBJ1-5,.,TGTGCCAGCAGTCCTGACTACAGAGGCAATCAGCCCCAGCATTTT,CASSPDYRGNQPQHF
TRBV7-9,TRBD2,TRBJ2-5,.,TGTGCCAGCAGCCCCTCAGCGGGAGTTGCGGAGACCCAGTACTTC,CASSPSAGVAETQYF
TRBV13,.,TRBJ1-3,.,TGTGCCAGCAGCCCATTCAGACACGCTGGAAACACCATATATTTT,CASSPFRHAGNTIYF
TRBV30,.,TRBJ2-1,.,TGTGCCTGGAGTGCGACTAGGCCCAATGAGCAGTTCTTC,CAWSATRPNEQFF
TRBV6-1,.,TRBJ1-5,.,TGTGCCAGCAGGGGGGGGGAGTATAGCAATCAGCCCCAGCATTTT,CASRGGEYSNQPQHF
TRBV6-5,.,TRBJ2-7,.,TGTGCCAGCAGTTCCCGCAGGGTTCGATCCTACGAGCAGTACTTC,CASSSRRVRSYEQYF
TRBV5-1,.,TRBJ2-7,few,TGCGCCAGCAGCTTGGCCTCGGGCTACGAGCAGTACTTC,CASSLASGYEQYF
TRBV2,.,TRBJ1-1,once,TGTGCCAGCAGCCTACCGGGTGCCGGGAACACTGAAGCTTTCTTT,CASSLPGAGNTEAFF
TRBV6-6,.,TRBJ2-7,.,TGTGCCAGCACAGGAGAAATAGGGGGCGAGCAGTACTTC,CASTGEIGGEQYF
TRBV10-3,TRBD1,TRBJ1-1,.,TGTGCCATCAGTGAGAGGACAGGGGTAATGAACACTGAAGCTTTCTTT,CAISERTGVMNTEAFF
TRBV15,.,TRBJ1-1,.,TGTGCCACCAGCAGAGCGCGGGGTATGAACACTGAAGCTTTCTTT,CATSRARGMNTEAFF
TRBV30,.,TRBJ1-1,.,TGTGCCTGGAGAACAGAATTTAACACTGAAGCTTTCTTT,CAWRTEFNTEAFF
TRBV2,TRBD2,TRBJ2-7,.,TGTGCCAGCAGCGGGAGGGGAACCTACGAGCAGTACTTC,CASSGRGTYEQYF